This T cell receptor beta chain was recovered during a study of CD8 T cells in ankylosing spondylitis. The study, taken as a whole, reports: Among TCR beta sequences, a motif of eight highly homologous variants appeared characteristic of ankylosing spondylitis blood.

Ten or more counts support this clonotype. What it binds is unknown. CDR1 and CDR2 from the germline V gene are SGHRS and YFSETQ. The CDR3 spans 14 residues. Trimming shortened V by 1 base and J by 3 bases, and 11 bases separated the two germline ends. By quantitative 5'-RACE with molecular barcodes, the TCR beta libraries were made. TCRdb analysed the 5' RACE reads with MiXCR anew, one entry per CDR3 protein. The data contain around 220,000 distinct CDR3 sequences, roughly 10% of them singletons. The V gene is TRBV5-1, the J gene TRBJ2-7, with D hard to call. Sequenced material: blood, either unsorted or a sorted T cell fraction (not recorded which). This receptor was obtained from a male donor with ankylosing spondylitis or in good health (not recorded which). The CDR3 protein is CASSLSDAYYEQYF. As DNA, the CDR3 is TGCGCCAGCAGCTTGTCGGACGCATACTACGAGCAGTACTTC.